The 29 T cell receptor beta chains reported below all come from one sample, sequenced in a study of early T cells in non-severe SARS-CoV-2 infection. Via MiXCR, TCRdb re-called the 5' RACE reads, giving one row per CDR3 protein. The sample holds over 30,000 distinct CDR3 sequences, approximately 7.1% seen once. Material: whole blood, obtained at baseline. These receptors came from an adult who was a healthcare worker with PCR-confirmed SARS-CoV-2 infection or an uninfected control (not recorded which).

This clonotype was observed a few times. V usage is TRBV18 and J usage is TRBJ2-2; 7 bases map to TRBD2. CDR3 length: 17 residues. The germline CDR1 and CDR2 sequences are KGHSH and LQKENI. Trimming removed 3 bases from V and 3 bases from J; junction bases left unmatched: 10. In DNA form, the CDR3 reads TGTGCCAGCTCACCGTATTATGCGGGAGTGGACACCGGGGAGCTGTTTTTT. Translation: CASSPYYAGVDTGELFF. Looking up the rest from reference TRBV18 and TRBJ2-2 gives the full variable domain: NAGVMQNPRHLVRRRGQEARLRCSPMKGHSHVYWYRQLPEEGLKFMVYLQKENIIDESGMPKERFSAEFPKEGPSILRIQQVVRGDSAAYFCASSPYYAGVDTGELFFGEGSRLTVL.

The genes are TRBV15 and TRBJ1-1; no definite D call. The CDR3 runs 14 residues. The germline gives CDR1 LNHNV, CDR2 YYDKDF (reference sequence). The V end was cut by 3 bases, the J end by 2 bases, with 10 bases between. This CDR3 is CATSRIAGNTEAFF. The CDR3, as DNA: TGTGCCACCAGCAGGATCGCGGGAAACACTGAAGCTTTCTTT.

The chain is built from TRBV5-1 and TRBJ2-2; D might be TRBD2 (6 bases). The germline V gene encodes CDR1 SGHRS and CDR2 YFSETQ. The CDR3 is 15 residues long. V shed 4 bases and J shed 3 bases, with 13 bases lying between them. The DNA of the CDR3 is TGCGCCAGCAGCCATCGGCGGGGCGACACCGGGGAGCTGTTTTTT. It specifies CASSHRRGDTGELFF.

The sample holds a few counts of this clonotype. The chain recombines TRBV29-1 with TRBJ1-1, with D possibly matching TRBD1 (5 bases). The germline V and J ends were trimmed by 3 bases and 3 bases, with 14 bases remaining between them. CDR1 and CDR2 from the germline V gene are SQVTM and ANQGSEA. This CDR3 region has 14 residues. The CDR3 sequence: CSVDQGWGDTEAFF. CDR3 sequence (DNA): TGCAGCGTTGATCAGGGTTGGGGAGACACTGAAGCTTTCTTT.

This clonotype was picked up many times. The chain recombines TRBV9 with TRBJ1-1; 10 bases match TRBD1. The germline V gene encodes CDR1 SGDLS and CDR2 YYNGEE. The CDR3 length is 18 residues. V gave up 0 bases and J gave up 0 bases; unmatched junction bases: 8. The CDR3 protein is CASSVETGGVFLNTEAFF. The CDR3 DNA reads TGTGCCAGCAGCGTAGAGACAGGGGGCGTCTTTTTGAACACTGAAGCTTTCTTT. The whole variable domain, remainder taken from reference TRBV9 and TRBJ1-1, is DSGVTQTPKHLITATGQRVTLRCSPRSGDLSVYWYQQSLDQGLQFLIQYYNGEERAKGNILERFSAQQFPDLHSELNLSSLELGDSALYFCASSVETGGVFLNTEAFFGQGTRLTVV.

The table lists this clonotype with a few counts. Here the CDR3 DNA reads TGTGCCAGCAGCCCAACGGCGGACAGGGCCGGCCACGAGCAGTACTTC. This translates into CASSPTADRAGHEQYF. The J gene is TRBJ2-7, the V gene TRBV7-2; 8 positions agree with TRBD1. Germline trimming cut 5 bases from V and 5 bases from J; bases unmatched to any gene: 14. Germline values: CDR1 SGHTA, CDR2 FQGNSA. This CDR3 contains 16 residues.

The genes are TRBV4-1 and TRBJ2-1; no reliable D call. Germline V gene data show CDR1 as MGHRA and CDR2 as YSYEKL. The length of the CDR3 is 16 residues. V was shortened by 1 base and J by 2 bases, with 12 bases between the two germline ends. Here the CDR3 reads CASSQVDLITYNEQFF. In DNA form, the CDR3 reads TGCGCCAGCAGCCAAGTGGACCTTATTACCTACAATGAGCAGTTCTTC.

This clonotype has ten or more counts. One end of the junction varies from germline; a read error may be responsible. V usage is TRBV12-3 or TRBV12-4 and J usage is TRBJ2-1; D possibly matches TRBD1 or TRBD2 (5 bases each). This CDR3 region has 13 residues. CDR3 protein: CASRFREGRALIF. CDR3 in DNA: TGTGCCAGCAGATTTCGTGAGGGCAGGGCCTTGATCTTC.

The chain couples TRBV5-4 to TRBJ2-1; 7 bases are a match to TRBD1. The CDR3 has 14 residues. In germline, CDR1 is SGHNT, CDR2 YYREEE (reference sequence). J was trimmed by 6 bases and V by 4 bases; bases with no gene match: 7. CDR3 DNA sequence: TGTGCCAGCAGCCTTACAGGGGAATCCAATGAGCAGTTCTTC. Translating gives CASSLTGESNEQFF. The full variable domain, with the rest looked up from reference TRBV5-4 and TRBJ2-1, is ETGVTQSPTHLIKTRGQQVTLRCSSQSGHNTVSWYQQALGQGPQFIFQYYREEENGRGNFPPRFSGLQFPNYSSELNVNALELDDSALYLCASSLTGESNEQFFGPGTRLTVL.

This clonotype came up a few times. The chain links TRBV11-3 to TRBJ2-1; 8 bases align to TRBD2. V dropped 5 bases and J dropped 7; count of bases not matched to a gene: 13. The CDR3 has 16 amino acids. CDR1 is SGHNT, CDR2 YENEEA, per germline. The CDR3 sequence is CASSQRKPSGQNEQFF. For the CDR3, the DNA is TGTGCCAGCAGCCAGAGGAAGCCTAGCGGGCAGAATGAGCAGTTCTTC.

This clonotype was observed a few times. The genes are TRBV6-5 and TRBJ2-5; 7 bases map to TRBD1. Germline CDR1 MNHEY, CDR2 SVGAGI. This CDR3 comprises 15 residues. J was trimmed by 5 bases and V by 2 bases; bases with no gene match: 8. CDR3 bases: TGTGCCAGCAGTTACCCCGCAGGGGGAAGGGAGACCCAGTACTTC. Protein sequence: CASSYPAGGRETQYF.

The rearrangement joins TRBV12-3 or TRBV12-4 to TRBJ2-1; TRBD2 might be the D (5 bases). CDR3 length: 14 residues. The V and J ends lost 0 bases and 8 bases respectively, with 11 bases between them. The DNA of the CDR3 is TGTGCCAGCAGTTTAGCGGGAGAGTATGATGAGCAGTTCTTC. It is translated as CASSLAGEYDEQFF.

This clonotype was observed many times. V and J are TRBV19 and TRBJ2-2; D is uncertain. The germline CDR1 and CDR2 sequences are LNHDA and SQIVND (reference sequence). There are 12 residues in the CDR3. The V end lost 2 bases, the J end lost 5 bases, and 3 bases lay between the germline ends. The CDR3 bases are TGTGCCAGTAGTATACTTACCGGGGAGCTGTTTTTT. Translated, it gives CASSILTGELFF.

This clonotype has just a few counts. CDR3 DNA: TGCAGTGCTAGAGGGAGCAGCGATTATGGGAATGAGCAGTTCTTC. It encodes CSARGSSDYGNEQFF. J is TRBJ2-1 and V is TRBV20-1, with unresolved D. This CDR3 region has 15 residues. V was cut by 1 base and J by 7 bases, with 17 bases left in between. The germline V gene has CDR1 DFQATT and CDR2 SNEGSKA (reference sequence).

The chain uses TRBV24-1 and TRBJ2-2; 12 nucleotides line up with TRBD2. This CDR3 is built from 16 residues. The junction had 3 bases not matched to a gene; V was cut back by 4 bases and J by 4 bases. Germline loops: CDR1 KGHDR, CDR2 SFDVKD. The CDR3: CATSETSGSGTGELFF. CDR3 in DNA: TGTGCCACCAGTGAGACTAGCGGGAGCGGCACCGGGGAGCTGTTTTTT.

This clonotype was seen once. This sequence joins TRBV20-1 and TRBJ2-2; possibly TRBD2 for D (6 bases). The V gene lost 5 bases and the J gene lost 6 bases, with 13 bases spanning the gap. CDR1 DFQATT and CDR2 SNEGSKA come from the germline V gene (reference sequence). The CDR3 covers 13 residues. The CDR3 DNA is TGCAGTGCTCAGCGGCGGGGCGCCGGGGAGCTGTTTTTT. It is translated as CSAQRRGAGELFF.

As to this clonotype: The junction and the germline gene differ at one end; a read error may be behind it. The rearrangement joins TRBV20-1 to TRBJ1-1, with unresolved D. CDR3 length: 13 residues. CDR1 and CDR2 from the germline V gene are DFQATT and SNEGSKA (reference sequence). The CDR3 bases are TGCAGTGCTCCTTTACACCCGAACACTGAAGTTTTCTTT. Encoded protein: CSAPLHPNTEVFF.

This clonotype was observed at least ten times. The chain links TRBV12-3 or TRBV12-4 to TRBJ2-5; D perhaps matches TRBD1 (6 bases). The CDR3 loop spans 14 amino acids. Between the trimmed V and J ends, which lost 6 bases and 4 bases, there was a span of 15 bases. The DNA of the CDR3 is TGTGCCAGCAGGGGAGCCGACAGGAGAGAGACCCAGTACTTC. Translation gives CASRGADRRETQYF.

The J gene is TRBJ2-1, the V gene TRBV6-2 or TRBV6-3; D uncertain. The CDR3 spans 16 residues. In germline, CDR1 is MNHEY, CDR2 SVGEGT. The V end was cut by 2 bases, the J end by 0 bases, with 11 bases between. The CDR3 protein is CASSYAGTLSYNEQFF. Here the CDR3 DNA reads TGTGCCAGCAGTTACGCAGGAACGCTCTCCTACAATGAGCAGTTCTTC.

This clonotype was found a few times. The J gene is TRBJ2-1, the V gene TRBV7-2; D is unclear. The CDR3 has 12 amino acids. Germline loops: CDR1 SGHTA, CDR2 FQGNSA. Trimming stripped 4 bases from V and 8 bases from J, with 9 bases between. The CDR3 protein is CASSSLADEQFF. For the CDR3, the DNA is TGTGCCAGCAGCTCTTTGGCCGATGAGCAGTTCTTC.

This clonotype has ten or more counts. This rearrangement joins TRBV7-8 to TRBJ2-1; the D is unclear. The germline V gene has CDR1 SGHVS and CDR2 FQNEAQ. The CDR3 length is 16 residues. The V and J ends lost 5 bases and 1 base respectively, with 15 bases between them. The CDR3, as DNA: TGTGCCAGCAGCCATTATGCCCAAGGGTCCTACAATGAGCAGTTCTTC. It codes for CASSHYAQGSYNEQFF.

Relative to its sample, this clonotype is medium-sized. The chain is built from TRBV10-3 and TRBJ2-1, with TRBD2 matching over 12 bases. Germline-derived CDR1 and CDR2 are ENHRY and SYGVKD. The CDR3 is 19 residues long. The trim removed 0 bases at V and 0 bases at J, leaving 6 bases unmatched. The CDR3 reads CAISESASGRVSSYNEQFF. CDR3 nucleotide sequence: TGTGCCATCAGTGAGTCGGCTAGCGGGAGGGTCAGCTCCTACAATGAGCAGTTCTTC.

This clonotype was seen many times. This sequence joins TRBV28 and TRBJ2-7; a weak D match, TRBD2 (6 bases). V was clipped by 2 bases and J by 3 bases, with 11 bases between them. The CDR3 sequence is 14 residues long. Germline V gene lookup returns CDR1 MDHEN and CDR2 SYDVKM. As DNA, the CDR3 is TGTGCCAGCAGTTTAGGGACTGCCGACTACGAGCAGTACTTC. Translated, it gives CASSLGTADYEQYF.

This clonotype was counted at least ten times. The rearrangement uses TRBV20-1 and TRBJ1-5, with D possibly matching TRBD1 (5 bases). The CDR3 sequence is 12 residues long. CDR1 and CDR2 (germline): DFQATT, SNEGSKA (reference sequence). Trimming left V 3 bases short and J 7 bases short, with 10 bases between. The CDR3: CSARVGGQPQHF. CDR3 in DNA: TGCAGTGCTAGGGTGGGGGGACAGCCCCAGCATTTT.

This clonotype has a count of ten or more. The chain combines TRBV7-2 with TRBJ2-7; possibly TRBD1 for D (6 bases). The V end was cut by 0 bases, the J end by 4 bases, with 10 bases between. CDR1 and CDR2 from the germline V gene are SGHTA and FQGNSA. This CDR3 has 14 residues. In DNA, the CDR3 is TGTGCCAGCAGCTTAGCGCCAGGGGAGTACGAGCAGTACTTC. Its protein product is CASSLAPGEYEQYF. Variable domain in full (rest from reference TRBV7-2 and TRBJ2-7): GAGVSQSPSNKVTEKGKDVELRCDPISGHTALYWYRQSLGQGLEFLIYFQGNSAPDKSGLPSDRFSAERTGGSVSTLTIQRTQQEDSAVYLCASSLAPGEYEQYFGPGTRLTVT.

This clonotype has ten or more counts. The rearrangement uses TRBV20-1 and TRBJ2-1; TRBD1 is a possible D gene (5 bases). This CDR3 contains 14 residues. Deletions cut 5 bases from V and 6 bases from J, with 17 bases between. Germline assignment: CDR1 DFQATT and CDR2 SNEGSKA (reference sequence). The CDR3 DNA reads TGCAGTGCTGGCAGGGTCGGTCTCGGCAATGAGCAGTTCTTC. It is translated as CSAGRVGLGNEQFF.

The chain is built from TRBV12-3 or TRBV12-4 and TRBJ2-5; 9 positions agree with TRBD2. The CDR3 covers 14 residues. The V and J ends lost 4 bases and 5 bases, in that order; junction bases with no gene match: 5. The chain's CDR3 is CASSYSGSGETQYF. CDR3 DNA sequence: TGTGCCAGCAGTTATAGCGGGAGTGGTGAGACCCAGTACTTC.

Ten or more counts support this clonotype. CDR3 region: CASKGSQSSYNEQFF. The CDR3 DNA reads TGTGCCAGCAAAGGTTCCCAGAGCTCCTACAATGAGCAGTTCTTC. V and J are TRBV2 and TRBJ2-1, with no clear D. Germline CDR1 SNHLY, CDR2 FYNNEI. This CDR3 spans 15 amino acids. The germline V and J ends were trimmed by 7 bases and 0 bases, with 13 bases remaining between them.

At least ten counts were recorded for this clonotype. The chain joins TRBV10-3 to TRBJ1-1; TRBD1 agrees at 7 bases. V lost 11 bases and J lost 3; bases outside the gene matches: 6. The CDR3 runs 12 residues. The V gene's germline CDR1 is ENHRY and CDR2 SYGVKD. In DNA, the CDR3 is TGTGCCTCGAGGGGGCGGGACACTGAAGCTTTCTTT. It translates to CASRGRDTEAFF.